Presented here are 22 T cell receptor beta chains from one specimen sequenced in a study of vaccination effects on CD4 cells after COVID-19. These receptors' targets are unknown. Assay used: immunoSEQ multiplex PCR; TCRdb lists only in-frame clones, some missing. The table lists 30,000 to 45,000 clones, roughly 79% of them singletons. Using viral peptide pools, the ViraFEST assay grew out antigen-specific CD4+ T cells prior to sequencing. Cells that had been cultured for 10 days were the source of isolated CD4+ T cells. Each person got two doses of an mRNA SARS-CoV-2 vaccine, BNT162b2 or mRNA-1273. Specimen: CD4+ T cells from PBMCs cultured with HCoV-NL63 spike peptides, collected after COVID-19 vaccination. Every receptor here comes from a human donor who received a COVID-19 vaccine. Some clones in this sample may be carry-over from other donors' samples.

The CDR3 bases are TGTGCCAGCAGGCGAGGGACAGGGTTGGGCTACACCTTC. Protein sequence: CASRRGTGLGYTF. V gene TRBV12-3 or TRBV12-4 combines with J gene TRBJ1-2, with TRBD1 matching 9 bases. V was clipped by 6 bases and J by 8 bases; unmatched bases: 7. The CDR3 length is 13 residues.

This chain links TRBV4-1 with TRBJ1-3, with unresolved D. This CDR3 has 22 amino acids. Trimming stripped 1 base from V and 1 base from J, with 29 bases between. From germline, CDR1 is MGHRA and CDR2 YSYEKL. CDR3 region: CASSQVQPRVSQDSRSGNTIYF. CDR3 DNA sequence: TGCGCCAGCAGCCAAGTTCAGCCCCGTGTGTCTCAAGACTCTCGTTCTGGAAACACCATATATTTT.

The rearrangement joins TRBV2 to TRBJ2-3; weak D call: TRBD2 (5 bases). This CDR3 region has 15 residues. Germline CDR1 and CDR2: SNHLY and FYNNEI. V was shortened by 6 bases and J by 2 bases, with 15 bases between the two germline ends. CDR3 bases: TGTGCCAGCAGCCAAAATCGGGGTAACACAGATACGCAGTATTTT. Protein product: CASSQNRGNTDTQYF.

With regard to this clone: The sample contains more than one DNA sequence encoding this CDR3. V usage is TRBV7-2 and J usage is TRBJ1-3; D remains unclear. V lost 5 bases to trimming and J lost 1 base, with 6 bases between them. The CDR3 runs to 13 residues. Germline-derived CDR1 and CDR2 are SGHTA and FQGNSA. This CDR3 reads CASSLVSGNTIYF. CDR3 nucleotide sequence: TGTGCCAGCAGCCTCGTATCTGGAAACACCATATATTTT. The full variable domain, completed using reference TRBV7-2 and TRBJ1-3, is GAGVSQSPSNKVTEKGKDVELRCDPISGHTALYWYRQSLGQGLEFLIYFQGNSAPDKSGLPSDRFSAERTGGSVSTLTIQRTQQEDSAVYLCASSLVSGNTIYFGEGSWLTVV.

CDR3 loop: CSANLIVSEYF. The CDR3 nucleotides read TGCAGTGCTAATCTGATCGTATCTGAGTATTTT. The gene calls are TRBV20-1 and TRBJ2-3; D gene ambiguous. The CDR3 runs 11 residues. Trimming took off 4 bases at V and 13 bases at J, with 15 bases between the two ends. Germline CDR1 and CDR2: DFQATT and SNEGSKA (reference sequence).

This chain connects TRBV5-8 to TRBJ2-3; no firm D call. The CDR3 consists of 13 residues. V lost 2 bases, J lost 3 bases, and 7 bases lay in between. The germline V gene has CDR1 SGHTS and CDR2 YDEGEE. The DNA of the CDR3 is TGTGCCAGCAGCTTTCACGGAACAGATACGCAGTATTTT. The encoded protein is CASSFHGTDTQYF.

This chain joins TRBV4-1 and TRBJ1-3; D is possibly TRBD1 (5 bases). The CDR3 is made up of 15 amino acids. The V and J ends lost 8 bases and 0 bases respectively, with 14 bases between them. Germline loops: CDR1 MGHRA, CDR2 YSYEKL. The CDR3 nucleotides are TGCGCCAGCGCGAATCGGGGGGGCTCTGGAAACACCATATATTTT. Protein product: CASANRGGSGNTIYF.

The gene calls are TRBV6-6 and TRBJ2-3; D is unresolved. The V end was cut by 7 bases, the J end by 2 bases, with 7 bases between. This CDR3 has 12 amino acids. CDR1 MNHNY and CDR2 SVGAGI come from the germline V gene (reference sequence). Written as DNA, the CDR3 is TGTGCCAGCAAGTCAACCACAGATACGCAGTATTTT. This encodes CASKSTTDTQYF.

The V call is TRBV30, the J call TRBJ1-1; D gene unclear. The germline V gene encodes CDR1 GTSNPN and CDR2 SVGIG (reference sequence). The V end lost 2 bases, the J end lost 3 bases, and 13 bases lay between the germline ends. This CDR3 region has 14 residues. For the CDR3, the DNA is TGTGCCTGGAGTATAGATTTCCTACACACTGAAGCTTTCTTT. This codes for CAWSIDFLHTEAFF.

V usage is TRBV12-3 or TRBV12-4 and J usage is TRBJ2-2; possible D gene TRBD1, 6 bases. The CDR3 is 13 amino acids. V was trimmed by 9 bases and J by 5 bases, leaving 13 bases between them. This chain's CDR3 is CASQDRRTGELFF. In DNA form, the CDR3 reads TGTGCCAGTCAGGACAGAAGAACCGGGGAGCTGTTTTTT.

The V call is TRBV28, the J call TRBJ1-4; unclear D gene. The CDR3 length is 16 residues. The germline V gene encodes CDR1 MDHEN and CDR2 SYDVKM. V was trimmed by 3 bases and J by 0 bases, leaving 11 bases between them. CDR3 amino acids: CASSFLDGATNEKLFF. CDR3 sequence (DNA): TGTGCCAGCAGTTTCCTGGACGGGGCAACTAATGAAAAACTGTTTTTT.

This clone was seen more than once but under ten times. V gene TRBV7-2 combines with J gene TRBJ1-5, with 7 bases aligning to TRBD1. The CDR3 sequence is 16 residues long. J lost 4 bases, V lost 5 bases, and 11 bases had no gene match. In germline, CDR1 is SGHTA, CDR2 FQGNSA. The CDR3 sequence: CASSPKRDSLNQPQHF. In DNA, the CDR3 is TGTGCCAGCAGCCCTAAACGGGACAGCTTAAATCAGCCCCAGCATTTT. The full variable domain, with the rest looked up from reference TRBV7-2 and TRBJ1-5, is GAGVSQSPSNKVTEKGKDVELRCDPISGHTALYWYRQSLGQGLEFLIYFQGNSAPDKSGLPSDRFSAERTGGSVSTLTIQRTQQEDSAVYLCASSPKRDSLNQPQHFGDGTRLSIL.

The rearrangement links TRBV10-1 to TRBJ2-3, with 7 positions matching TRBD2. V shed 5 bases, J shed 0 bases, and the junction held 14 bases outside the gene matches. The length of the CDR3 is 18 residues. Germline V lookup: CDR1 WNHNN, CDR2 SYGVQD (reference sequence). The CDR3 region is CASSLFGGILGSTDTQYF. In nucleotides, the CDR3 is TGCGCCAGCAGTCTCTTCGGGGGGATCCTCGGGAGCACAGATACGCAGTATTTT.

This clone came up once. V and J are TRBV6-5 and TRBJ1-2; D gene uncertain. V lost 8 bases to trimming and J lost 5 bases, with 15 bases between them. Germline CDR1 and CDR2: MNHEY and SVGAGI. This CDR3 is built from 13 residues. The DNA of the CDR3 is TGTGCCAGCTGCTCGACGAAACAATATGGCTACACCTTC. Translated, it gives CASCSTKQYGYTF.

The gene calls are TRBV6-5 and TRBJ1-5; D not resolved. V was trimmed by 9 bases and J by 0 bases, leaving 6 bases between them. Germline CDR1 is MNHEY and CDR2 is SVGAGI. The CDR3 is made up of 12 amino acids. The CDR3 nucleotides read TGTGCCAGTCGTTATAGCAATCAGCCCCAGCATTTT. Translation gives CASRYSNQPQHF.

The chain links TRBV19 to TRBJ2-7; 7 positions agree with TRBD1. In germline, CDR1 is LNHDA, CDR2 SQIVND (reference sequence). The CDR3 spans 18 residues. The ends lost 11 bases at V and 3 bases at J; junction bases unmatched: 25. The CDR3 region has the DNA TGTGCCTCGTGTGGGACAGAATGCACCCTGCTCTCGGGCTACGAGCAGTACGTC. The encoded protein is CASCGTECTLLSGYEQYV.

About this clone itself: Other DNA variants within this sample encode the same CDR3. V is TRBV4-3 and J is TRBJ1-2; no clear D gene. The ends were cut back, 0 bases at V and 2 bases at J, with 7 bases in the middle. Germline CDR1 is LGHNA and CDR2 is YSLEER. This CDR3 has 14 residues. The CDR3 protein is CASSQEQGNYGYTF. The CDR3 nucleotides are TGCGCCAGCAGCCAAGAACAAGGGAACTATGGCTACACCTTC.

This chain links TRBV19 with TRBJ1-5; the D gene is possibly TRBD1 (5 bases). This CDR3 is built from 14 residues. Trimming shortened V by 6 bases and J by 5 bases, and 14 bases separated the two germline ends. The germline CDR1 and CDR2 sequences are LNHDA and SQIVND (reference sequence). The CDR3 DNA is TGTGCCAGTAGGGGGGAGAGCGGAGATCAGCCCCAGCATTTT. Its translation: CASRGESGDQPQHF.

The chain uses TRBV9 and TRBJ1-2, with 11 bases lining up with TRBD1. Trimming removed 0 bases from V and 0 bases from J; junction bases left unmatched: 1. The CDR3 is 16 amino acids. Germline V gene lookup returns CDR1 SGDLS and CDR2 YYNGEE. CDR3 sequence (DNA): TGTGCCAGCAGCGTAGGGGGACAGGGGGCTAACTATGGCTACACCTTC. Its translation is CASSVGGQGANYGYTF. Filled out from reference TRBV9 and TRBJ1-2, the complete variable domain reads DSGVTQTPKHLITATGQRVTLRCSPRSGDLSVYWYQQSLDQGLQFLIQYYNGEERAKGNILERFSAQQFPDLHSELNLSSLELGDSALYFCASSVGGQGANYGYTFGSGTRLTVV.

The chain has TRBV4-2 and TRBJ1-6; 9 nucleotides align to TRBD1. Trimming cost V 4 bases and J 10 bases; bases outside gene matches: 11. Germline CDR1 LGHNA, CDR2 YNFKEQ. CDR3 length equals 16 residues. DNA for the CDR3: TGTGCCAGCAGCCGCGCTCTCACAGGGGGCGAATCACCCCTCCACTTT. It codes for CASSRALTGGESPLHF.

The rearrangement links TRBV11-2 to TRBJ2-7; no firm D call. The CDR3 covers 15 residues. Between the trimmed V and J ends, which lost 1 base and 6 bases, there was a span of 16 bases. Germline lookup yields CDR1 SGHAT and CDR2 FQNNGV. CDR3 sequence reads: CASSLGPLETGEQYV. The CDR3 DNA reads TGTGCCAGCAGCTTAGGTCCCTTGGAAACGGGCGAGCAGTACGTC.

V gene TRBV30 combines with J gene TRBJ2-2, with TRBD1 matching over 10 bases. The junction had 7 bases not matched to a gene; V was cut back by 4 bases and J by 5 bases. Looked up from germline, CDR1 is GTSNPN and CDR2 is SVGIG (reference sequence). The CDR3 covers 15 residues. CDR3 coding DNA: TGTGCCTGGATTGTGGGGACAGGGGTAACCGGGGAGCTGTTTTTT. The encoded protein is CAWIVGTGVTGELFF.